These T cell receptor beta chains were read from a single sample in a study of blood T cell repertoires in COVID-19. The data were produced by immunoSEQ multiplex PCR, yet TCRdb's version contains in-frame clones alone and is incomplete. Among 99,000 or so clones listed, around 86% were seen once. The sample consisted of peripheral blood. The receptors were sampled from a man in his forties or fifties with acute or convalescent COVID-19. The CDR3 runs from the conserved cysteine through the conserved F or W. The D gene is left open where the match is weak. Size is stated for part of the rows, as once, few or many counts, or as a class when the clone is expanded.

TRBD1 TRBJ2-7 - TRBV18 TGTGCCAGCTCACTGGACAGGGTCCAAAAGGGGGGACGGGAGCAGTACTTC CASSLDRVQKGGREQYF
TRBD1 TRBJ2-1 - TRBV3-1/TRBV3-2 TGTGCCAGCAGAACAGGGGGAGTATACAATGAGCAGTTCTTC CASRTGGVYNEQFF
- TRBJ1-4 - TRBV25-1 TGTGCCAGCAGTGTTTCCGGGATCGCTGAAAAACTGTTTTTT CASSVSGIAEKLFF
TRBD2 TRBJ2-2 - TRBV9 TGTGCCAGCAGCTCCGGGACTAGCGGGAACACCGGGGAGCTGTTTTTT CASSSGTSGNTGELFF
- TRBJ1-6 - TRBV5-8 TGTGCCAGCAGCTTGAGAAATTGGCCAGGGGCGAATGATAATTCACCCCTCCACTTT CASSLRNWPGANDNSPLHF
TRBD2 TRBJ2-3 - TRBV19 TGTGCCAGTAGCTGGACTAGCGGGGGGGCTTTAGATACGCAGTATTTT CASSWTSGGALDTQYF
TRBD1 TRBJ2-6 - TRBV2 TGTGCCAGCAGCAAGAGACAGGGCTCTGGGGCCAACGTCCTGACTTTC CASSKRQGSGANVLTF
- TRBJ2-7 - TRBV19 TGTGCCAGTAGCTCCCTCTACGAGCAGTACTTC CASSSLYEQYF
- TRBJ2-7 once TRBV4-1 TGCGCCAGCAGCCAGGTCCAGGGGTACGAGCAGTACTTC CASSQVQGYEQYF
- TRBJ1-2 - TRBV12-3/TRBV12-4 TGTGCCAGCAGTCTGGGGGCCTATGGCTACACCTTC CASSLGAYGYTF
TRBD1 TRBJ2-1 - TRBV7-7 TGTGCTAGCAGCTTCGACTTAGAGGGGGCTAAACAGTTCTTC CASSFDLEGAKQFF
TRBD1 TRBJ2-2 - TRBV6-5 TGTGCCAGCAGCAAGACAGGGACAACCGGGGAGCTGTTTTTT CASSKTGTTGELFF
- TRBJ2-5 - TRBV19 TGTGCCAGTAGTATAGTCATTAGGGGTGGGACCCAGTACTTC CASSIVIRGGTQYF
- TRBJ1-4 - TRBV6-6 TGTGCCAGCAGAGACATAACTAATGAAAAACTGTTTTTT CASRDITNEKLFF
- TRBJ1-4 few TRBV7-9 TGTGCCAGCAGTGGACAGTCCCTTAATGAAAAACTGTTTTTT CASSGQSLNEKLFF
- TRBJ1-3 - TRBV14 TGTGCCAGCAGCGTTACACAGGGAGCTGGAAACACCATATATTTT CASSVTQGAGNTIYF
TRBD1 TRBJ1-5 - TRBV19 TGTGCCAGTAGTATAGAGGGGGGACAGGTTTATCAGCCCCAGCATTTT CASSIEGGQVYQPQHF
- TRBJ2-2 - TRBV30 TGTGCCTGGAGTGTAGGGACTGTCAACACCGGGGAGCTGTTTTTT CAWSVGTVNTGELFF
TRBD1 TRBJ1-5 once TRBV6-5 TGTGCCAGCAGTTTATTCCGGACAGGCCTTAGGCCCCAGCATTTT CASSLFRTGLRPQHF
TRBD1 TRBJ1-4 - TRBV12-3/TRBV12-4 TGTGCCAGCAGTTCCGGACAGGCTAGGAAACTGTTTTTT CASSSGQARKLFF
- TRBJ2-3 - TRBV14 TGTGCCAGCAGCCAAGTCGGGGGAGCCATAAGGGATACGCAGTATTTT CASSQVGGAIRDTQYF
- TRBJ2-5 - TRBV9 TGTGCCAGCAGCGTAGGGTCCAGCGGATACCAAGAGACCCAGTACTTC CASSVGSSGYQETQYF
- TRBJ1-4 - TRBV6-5 TGTGCCAGCAGAGACAGTGCAACTAATGAAAAACTGTTTTTT CASRDSATNEKLFF
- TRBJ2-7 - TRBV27 TGTGCCAGCAGTCTCAGCGGGACAAATCGATACGAGCAGTACTTC CASSLSGTNRYEQYF
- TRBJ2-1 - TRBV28 TGTGCCAGCAGTCCGGACACATACAATGAGCAGTTCTTC CASSPDTYNEQFF
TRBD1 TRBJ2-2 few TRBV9 TGTGCCAGCAGCGGCCGGGACAGGGAGCACACCGGGGAGCTGTTTTTT CASSGRDREHTGELFF
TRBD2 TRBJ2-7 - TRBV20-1 TGCAGTGGGGGGGGTAGAGGTGAGCAGTACTTC CSGGGRGEQYF
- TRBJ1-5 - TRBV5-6 TGTGCCAGCAGCGTGCGGGGGGTGGGCAATCAGCCCCAGCATTTT CASSVRGVGNQPQHF
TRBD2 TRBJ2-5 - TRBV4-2 TGTGCCAGCAGCCAAGATTGGGCTAGCGGACAAGAGACCCAGTACTTC CASSQDWASGQETQYF
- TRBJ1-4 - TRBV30 TGTGCCTGGGGTGCGGGGGGACCTAATGAAAAACTGTTTTTT CAWGAGGPNEKLFF
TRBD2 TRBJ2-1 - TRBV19 TGTGCCAGTAGTATCCAAGGGACTAGCATCTCCTCCTACAATGAGCAGTTCTTC CASSIQGTSISSYNEQFF
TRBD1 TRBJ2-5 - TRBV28 TGTGCCAGCAGGATAGGACAGGGGGCACAAGAGACCCAGTACTTC CASRIGQGAQETQYF
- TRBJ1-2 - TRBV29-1 TGCAGCGTTAACAAAGGGGGGGATGGAAGCTATGGCTACACCTTC CSVNKGGDGSYGYTF